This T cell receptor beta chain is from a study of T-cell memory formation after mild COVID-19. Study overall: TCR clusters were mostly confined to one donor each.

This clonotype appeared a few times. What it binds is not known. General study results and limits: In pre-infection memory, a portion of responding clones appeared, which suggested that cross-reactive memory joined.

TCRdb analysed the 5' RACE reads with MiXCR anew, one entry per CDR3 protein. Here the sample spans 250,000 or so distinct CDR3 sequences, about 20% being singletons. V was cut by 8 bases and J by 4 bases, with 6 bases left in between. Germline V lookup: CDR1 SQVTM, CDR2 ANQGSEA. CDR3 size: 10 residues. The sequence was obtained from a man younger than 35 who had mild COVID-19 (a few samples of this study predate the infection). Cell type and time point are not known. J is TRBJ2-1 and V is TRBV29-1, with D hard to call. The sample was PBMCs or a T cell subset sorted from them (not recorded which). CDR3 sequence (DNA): TGCAGCTCGCAGTACAATGAGCAGTTCTTC. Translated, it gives CSSQYNEQFF.